This T cell receptor beta chain was documented in a study of T cells in tuberculosis. Study at large: Sequenced TCRs come from CD1B-GMM tetramer-binding T cells.

V lost 8 bases, J lost 10 bases, and 10 bases stayed unmatched. Germline assignment: CDR1 SGHTA and CDR2 FQGTGA. The CDR3 sequence is 14 residues long. No alpha-beta pairing information exists for these sequences. TCRdb's copy holds only in-frame clones and misses some; the assay was immunoSEQ multiplex PCR. This sample has 50,000 to 65,000 clones, with 70% to 90% found just once. After thawing and overnight rest, PBMC were stained with GMM-loaded CD1B tetramer, viability dye and anti-CD3 for sorting. CD1B tetramers were loaded with Rhodococcus equi-derived C32 glucose monomycolate. V usage is TRBV7-3 and J usage is TRBJ1-6, with 8 bases matching TRBD1. Sequenced sample: CD1b-GMM tetramer-negative cells sorted from PBMCs. The sequence was collected from an adult woman with latent tuberculosis. The CDR3 is CASSFGQGGSPLHF. The CDR3 nucleotides are TGTGCCAGCTCGTTTGGACAGGGAGGGTCACCCCTCCACTTT.